This record concerns one T cell receptor beta chain sequence. Participants were aged about 18 to 89 years from approximately 23 US areas. Cohorts were determined from participant-reported clinical history. The repertoire was sequenced with immunoSEQ multiplex PCR; TCRdb's copy has only in-frame clones and lacks some. Here the sample spans about 250,000 clones, approximately 85% being singletons. The data stem from a study of blood T cell repertoires in COVID-19. Across the study: From T cells, B-cell-depleted T cells, or PBMCs came the material, which was cDNA or gDNA.

CDR3 length: 13 residues. Germline lookup yields CDR1 SQVTM and CDR2 ANQGSEA. Trimming removed 7 bases at V and 0 bases at J, with 12 bases between. The chain joins TRBV29-1 to TRBJ1-1; TRBD1 is a possible D gene (6 bases). The sequenced sample was PBMCs or T cells enriched from blood (not recorded which). This clonotype was sampled from a woman aged 45-65 years with acute COVID-19. DNA for the CDR3: TGCAGCGCTGGGACACAAATGAACACTGAAGCTTTCTTT. Residues: CSAGTQMNTEAFF.